This TCR beta chain emerged from a study of blood T cells in healthy people across ages. Next came a second PCR, run for 7 to 11 cycles, which used a sample-barcoded 5' primer along with a J-beta primer mix. TCRdb recomputed calls from the 5' RACE reads with MiXCR, one row per CDR3 protein. Here the sample spans 800,000 or so distinct CDR3 sequences, around two thirds being singletons. Germline CDR1 and CDR2: ENHRY and SYGVKD. CDR3 length: 13 amino acids. Trimming at V came to 11 bases and at J to 0 bases, leaving 4 bases not matched to a gene. Study-wide points: Strong correlation linked observed beta diversity and percent naive T cells. The authors considered diversity estimates from one million T cells to be underestimates. Age brought a roughly linear fall in TCR beta diversity measured per million T cells.

A remark on this clonotype: Its cognate antigen is unknown.

What was sequenced was blood. This sequence was found in a young man in good health. The gene calls are TRBV10-3 and TRBJ2-7; 10 bases line up with TRBD1. CDR3 residues: CALGQGSSYEQYF. The CDR3 DNA sequence: TGTGCCTTGGGACAGGGGTCCTCCTACGAGCAGTACTTC.